This T cell receptor beta chain was sequenced for a study of T cell clusters in autoimmune cytopenias. Multiplex touch-down PCR amplified TRB using TRB-A and TRB-B pools in one tube. TCRdb reprocessed the multiplex PCR reads, keeping one entry per CDR3 protein, no DNA. The sample has more than 3,500 distinct CDR3 sequences; the top ten hold about 14%. From germline, CDR1 is SQVTM and CDR2 ANQGSEA. The CDR3 has 11 amino acids. TRB was amplified from roughly 250 ng of peripheral blood genomic DNA per sample. This clonotype ranks as medium-sized in terms of frequency. The rearrangement uses TRBV29-1 and TRBJ1-1; TCRdb reports TRBD1, a call that lacks DNA to check it against. This TCR derives from a human donor with an autoimmune cytopenia or autoimmune hepatitis (not recorded which). What was sequenced was peripheral blood. This CDR3 is CSVGGIAEAFF. The complete variable domain, with remaining parts taken from reference TRBV29-1 and TRBJ1-1, reads SAVISQKPSRDICQRGTSLTIQCQVDSQVTMMFWYRQQPGQSLTLIATANQGSEATYESGFVIDKFPISRPNLTFSTLTVSNMSPEDSSIYLCSVGGIAEAFFGQGTRLTVV.